The present entry profiles one T cell receptor beta chain with its context. Produced via immunoSEQ multiplex PCR; TCRdb's table is partial and in-frame only. Among more than 40,000 clones, 94% were seen once, and the ten largest hold 0.5% to 0.7%. The sample is drawn from a study of T cell changes during pregnancy in multiple sclerosis. Sequenced material: CD4+ T cells from peripheral blood mononuclear cells, taken in the second trimester of pregnancy. The receptor's source is a female donor with multiple sclerosis, enrolled in a pregnancy study.

The DNA of the CDR3 is TGTGCCAGCAGCTCCCAGGACAGGGCCTATGGCTACACCTTC. It specifies CASSSQDRAYGYTF. The genes are TRBV7-2 and TRBJ1-2; the match to TRBD1 covers 8 bases. This CDR3 is built from 14 residues. Looked up from germline, CDR1 is SGHTA and CDR2 is FQGNSA. Trimming took 4 bases from V and 4 from J; bases not matched to a gene: 5.